The 7 T cell receptor beta chains in this list originate from one sample, sequenced in a study of OX40 agonist ivuxolimab in advanced cancers. Sequencing was performed with immunoSEQ multiplex PCR; in TCRdb, only in-frame clones are kept and a portion is missing. The table includes roughly 40,000 clones, just under 90% detected once. The specimen comprised CD4+ or CD8+ T cells sorted from blood, sampled in a trial of the OX40 agonist ivuxolimab. These receptors all come from an adult with an advanced solid tumor such as melanoma, head and neck, liver or kidney cancer.

The rearrangement links TRBV19 to TRBJ1-5; D might be TRBD1 (5 bases). The CDR3 loop spans 14 amino acids. With 4 bases removed from V and 2 bases from J, the gap between germline ends came to 9 bases. Germline CDR1 reads LNHDA; CDR2 reads SQIVND (reference sequence). CDR3 sequence reads: CASSTQGGNQPQHF. In DNA, the CDR3 is TGTGCCAGTAGTACCCAGGGTGGCAATCAGCCCCAGCATTTT. Using reference TRBV19 and TRBJ1-5 for the parts outside the CDR3, the full variable domain is DGGITQSPKYLFRKEGQNVTLSCEQNLNHDAMYWYRQDPGQGLRLIYYSQIVNDFQKGDIAEGYSVSREKKESFPLTVTSAQKNPTAFYLCASSTQGGNQPQHFGDGTRLSIL.

The rearrangement uses TRBV7-2 and TRBJ1-2; perhaps TRBD1 as D (5 bases). Trimming removed 4 bases at V and 2 bases at J, with 14 bases between. This CDR3 contains 15 residues. CDR1 SGHTA and CDR2 FQGNSA come from the germline V gene. The CDR3 DNA is TGTGCCAGCAGCTCCGGGACCCCTCGGAACTATGGCTACACCTTC. Translated: CASSSGTPRNYGYTF.

The chain is built from TRBV9 and TRBJ1-4; no definite D call. V was shortened by 6 bases and J by 7 bases, with 19 bases between the two germline ends. The CDR3 loop spans 15 amino acids. Per the germline V gene, CDR1 is SGDLS and CDR2 is YYNGEE. The CDR3 DNA is TGTGCCAGCATCCTACGTCCGGGCCGTGGTGAAAAACTGTTTTTT. This sequence encodes CASILRPGRGEKLFF.

The chain couples TRBV7-9 to TRBJ1-1; weak D call: TRBD1 (6 bases). Trimming pared 4 bases from V and 9 bases from J, leaving 15 bases between. The length of the CDR3 is 13 residues. Germline CDR1 SEHNR, CDR2 FQNEAQ (reference sequence). This chain's CDR3 is CASSSMTGSQAFF. CDR3 nucleotide sequence: TGTGCCAGCAGCTCAATGACAGGATCCCAAGCTTTCTTT.

The gene calls are TRBV6-6 and TRBJ2-1; tentative D call: TRBD2 (6 bases). This CDR3 is built from 15 residues. V lost 2 bases and J lost 2, with 10 bases in between. CDR1 MNHNY and CDR2 SVGAGI come from the germline V gene (reference sequence). The CDR3 is CASSYGSGAYNEQFF. CDR3 bases: TGTGCCAGCAGTTACGGTAGCGGTGCCTACAATGAGCAGTTCTTC.

The J gene is TRBJ2-5, the V gene TRBV30; D call uncertain. Trimming left V 2 bases short and J 0 bases short, with 4 bases between. The CDR3 extends over 12 amino acids. CDR1 GTSNPN and CDR2 SVGIG come from the germline V gene (reference sequence). The CDR3 loop is CAWSTYQETQYF. The CDR3 bases are TGTGCCTGGAGTACCTACCAAGAGACCCAGTACTTC.

The rearrangement joins TRBV18 to TRBJ2-1; the match to TRBD2 covers 10 bases. CDR3 length: 14 amino acids. V dropped 2 bases and J dropped 8; count of bases not matched to a gene: 3. Germline CDR1 KGHSH, CDR2 LQKENI. CDR3 nucleotide sequence: TGTGCCAGCTCACCAGAAGGGACTAGCGATGAGCAGTTCTTC. Its translation is CASSPEGTSDEQFF.